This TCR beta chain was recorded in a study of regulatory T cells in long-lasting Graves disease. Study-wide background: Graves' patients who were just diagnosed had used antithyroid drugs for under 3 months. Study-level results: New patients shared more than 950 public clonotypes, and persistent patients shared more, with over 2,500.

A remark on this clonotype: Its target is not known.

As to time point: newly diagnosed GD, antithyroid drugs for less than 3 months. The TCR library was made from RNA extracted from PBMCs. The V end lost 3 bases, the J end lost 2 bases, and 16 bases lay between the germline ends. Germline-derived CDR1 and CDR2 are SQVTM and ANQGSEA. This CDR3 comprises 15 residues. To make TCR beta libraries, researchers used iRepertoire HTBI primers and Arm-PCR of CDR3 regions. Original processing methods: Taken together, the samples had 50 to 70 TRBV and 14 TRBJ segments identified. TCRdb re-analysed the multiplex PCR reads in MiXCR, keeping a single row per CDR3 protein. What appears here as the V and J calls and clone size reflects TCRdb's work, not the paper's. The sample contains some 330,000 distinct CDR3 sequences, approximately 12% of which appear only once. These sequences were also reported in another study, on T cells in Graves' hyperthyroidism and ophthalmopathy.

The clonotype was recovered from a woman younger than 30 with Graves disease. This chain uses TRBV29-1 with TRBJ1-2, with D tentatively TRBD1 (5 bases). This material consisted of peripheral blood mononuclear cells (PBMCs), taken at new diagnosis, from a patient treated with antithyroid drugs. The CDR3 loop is CSVDLGTVRNYGYTF. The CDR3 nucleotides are TGCAGCGTTGATTTAGGGACGGTTCGAAACTATGGCTACACCTTC.